This T cell receptor (beta chain) is from a study of T-cell reconstitution after alpha-beta-depleted transplantation in children. Points from the study as a whole: From newly produced T cells came most of the T-cell counts and diversity one year after transplant. As was reported, about two months after transplant, alpha-beta T cells came from several hundred expanded graft clones.

Using unique molecular identifiers, the investigators prepared the TCRbeta library. MiXCR was run by TCRdb on the PCR reads, yielding one entry per CDR3 protein. Of 110,000 or so distinct CDR3 sequences in the sample, approximately 6.6% were seen once. Trimming cost V 3 bases and J 4 bases; bases outside gene matches: 2. The CDR3 has 14 amino acids. Germline V gene sequence: CDR1 SGDLS, CDR2 YYNGEE. This clonotype was picked up many times. Antigen specificity is unknown. The source was PBMCs, mostly from graft donor cells, collected 360 days after TCRalphabeta/CD19-depleted stem cell transplant. The source is a male patient aged 2 to 10 who had a stem cell transplant for acute lymphoblastic leukemia, so the T cells may come from the graft donor. The gene calls are TRBV9 and TRBJ2-7, with 12 bases that match TRBD2. In nucleotides, the CDR3 is TGTGCCAGCAGCGCCGGGACTAGCGGGTACGAGCAGTACTTC. Translation gives CASSAGTSGYEQYF.